This TCR beta chain was sequenced during a study of OX40 agonist ivuxolimab in advanced cancers. Assay used: immunoSEQ multiplex PCR; TCRdb lists only in-frame clones, some missing. The table records about 19,000 clones, roughly 90% of them present only once. Study-wide points: Low clonal expansion, among the lowest seen, marked partial responders at 0.1-3.0 mg/kg.

From germline, CDR1 is MGHRA and CDR2 YSYEKL. The CDR3 runs to 13 residues. The J segment lost 10 bases and the V segment lost 4 bases, leaving 6 bases of the junction unmatched. As to this clone: No antigen is known for it.

V is TRBV4-1 and J is TRBJ2-1; 8 positions agree with TRBD2. This receptor was taken from an adult with an advanced solid tumor such as melanoma, head and neck, liver or kidney cancer. The source material was CD4+ or CD8+ T cells sorted from blood, sampled in a trial of the OX40 agonist ivuxolimab. The DNA for the CDR3 is TGCGCCAGCAGCCTAATGAGCGGGAGCGAGCAGTTCTTC. It specifies CASSLMSGSEQFF.